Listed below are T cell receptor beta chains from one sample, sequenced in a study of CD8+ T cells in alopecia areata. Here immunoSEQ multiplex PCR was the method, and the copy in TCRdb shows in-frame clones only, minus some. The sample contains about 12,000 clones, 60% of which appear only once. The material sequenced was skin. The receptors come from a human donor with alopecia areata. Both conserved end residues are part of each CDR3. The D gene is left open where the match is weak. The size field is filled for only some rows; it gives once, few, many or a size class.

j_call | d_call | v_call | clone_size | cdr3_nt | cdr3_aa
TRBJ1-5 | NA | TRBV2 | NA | TGTGCCAGCAGTGAAGGACAGGTTTATCAGCCCCAGCATTTT | CASSEGQVYQPQHF
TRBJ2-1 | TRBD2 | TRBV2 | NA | TGTGCCAGCAGTGGCTTGGGGCTAGCGGGATTGTACAATGAGCAGTTCTTC | CASSGLGLAGLYNEQFF
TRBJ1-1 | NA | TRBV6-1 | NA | TGTGCCAGCAGTGAACTCACAGGGCGCACTGAAGCTTTCTTT | CASSELTGRTEAFF
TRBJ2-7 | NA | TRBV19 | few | TGTGCCAGTAGTATAGGCTCCTACGAGCAGTACTTC | CASSIGSYEQYF
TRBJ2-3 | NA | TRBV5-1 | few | TGCGCCAGCAGCTTTTTAGATACGCAGTATTTT | CASSFLDTQYF
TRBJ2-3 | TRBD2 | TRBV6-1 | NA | TGTGCCAGCAGTCAGAGGGGCGGGGGGACAGATACGCAGTATTTT | CASSQRGGGTDTQYF
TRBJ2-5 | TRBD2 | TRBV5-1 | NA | TGCGCCAGCAGCTTGGCAGCGGGAGTCACGGGGTTGGTCCAAGAGACCCAGTACTTC | CASSLAAGVTGLVQETQYF
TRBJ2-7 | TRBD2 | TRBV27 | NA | TGTGCCAGCAGGGGACTAGCGGGAGCGGAGTACGAGCAGTACTTC | CASRGLAGAEYEQYF
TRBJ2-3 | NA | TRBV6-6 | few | TGTGCCAGCAGAGGGAGGAGCACAGATACGCAGTATTTT | CASRGRSTDTQYF
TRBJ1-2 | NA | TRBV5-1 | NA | TGCGCCAGCAGCTTGAGGGCGGACTTAAACTATGGCTACACCTTC | CASSLRADLNYGYTF
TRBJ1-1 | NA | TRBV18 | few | TGTGCCAGCTCACCCCGGACGGAGAACACTGAAGCTTTCTTT | CASSPRTENTEAFF
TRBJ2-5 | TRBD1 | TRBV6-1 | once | TGTGCCAGCAGTGACCAGGTTGGGACAGGGCTCGAGACCCAGTACTTC | CASSDQVGTGLETQYF
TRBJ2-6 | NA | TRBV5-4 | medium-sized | TGTGCCAGCAGCTGGTGGGGGGCCAACGTCCTGACTTTC | CASSWWGANVLTF
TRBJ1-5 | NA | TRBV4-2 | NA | TGTGCCAGCAGCCCCGAACAGGGAAGGGGGAATCAGCCCCAGCATTTT | CASSPEQGRGNQPQHF
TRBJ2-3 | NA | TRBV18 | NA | TGTGCCAGCTCAGCAACAAACGCAGATACGCAGTATTTT | CASSATNADTQYF
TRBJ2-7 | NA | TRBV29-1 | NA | TGCAGCGTTGAATTCGGACTGGGTAACTCCTACGAGCAGTACTTC | CSVEFGLGNSYEQYF
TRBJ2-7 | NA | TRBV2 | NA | TGTGCCAGCAGGAGACGGGACAACACGGGGAGCTACGAGCAGTACTTC | CASRRRDNTGSYEQYF
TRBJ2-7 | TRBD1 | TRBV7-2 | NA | TGTGCCAGCAGCCCGGGACAGGGTCGGTCCTACGAGCAGTACTTC | CASSPGQGRSYEQYF
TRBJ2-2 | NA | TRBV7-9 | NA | TGTGCCAGCAGACCCACCGGGGAGCTGTTTTTT | CASRPTGELFF
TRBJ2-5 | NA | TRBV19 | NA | TGTGCCAGTAGTATTGGCTTGGTTAGGGGGGGCGTGGAGACCCAGTACTTC | CASSIGLVRGGVETQYF
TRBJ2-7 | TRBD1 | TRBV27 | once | TGTGCCAGCAGTAAACCGGGACAGGGATACTACGAGCAGTACTTC | CASSKPGQGYYEQYF
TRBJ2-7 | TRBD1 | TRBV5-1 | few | TGCGCCAGCAGCTCTGCAGGGGGCCACGAGCAGTACTTC | CASSSAGGHEQYF
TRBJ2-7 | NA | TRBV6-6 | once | TGTGCCAGCAGTTACTCGACACTTTCCTACGAGCAGTACTTC | CASSYSTLSYEQYF
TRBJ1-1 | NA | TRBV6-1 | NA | TGTGCCAGCAGTGTTGGCCGAATGGGGGAAGCTTTCTTT | CASSVGRMGEAFF
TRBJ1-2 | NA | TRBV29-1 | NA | TGCAGCGTTGAAGATGGAGGGAGGCGTGAAGTTAACTATGGCTACACCTTC | CSVEDGGRREVNYGYTF
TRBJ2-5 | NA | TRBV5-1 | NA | TGCGCCAGCAGCTTGAATGGCCCAGAGGAGACCCAGTACTTC | CASSLNGPEETQYF
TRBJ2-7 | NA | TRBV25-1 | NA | TGTGCCAGCAGTGAATCCTGGCAGGTCTCCTACGAGCAGTACTTC | CASSESWQVSYEQYF
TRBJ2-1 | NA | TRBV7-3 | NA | TGTGCCAGCAGCTTTATACAGGGAAGCTCCTACAATGAGCAGTTCTTC | CASSFIQGSSYNEQFF
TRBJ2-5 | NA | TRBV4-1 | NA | TGTGCCAGCAGCCAAGGTTGGAGCGGGAGGACAGGGGGCCAGTACTTC | CASSQGWSGRTGGQYF
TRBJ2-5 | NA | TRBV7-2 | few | TGTGCCAGCAGCTCAAGACGGGTCGTTGGAGAGACCCAGTACTTC | CASSSRRVVGETQYF
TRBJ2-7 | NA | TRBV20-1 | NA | TGCAGTGCTAGAGGCGCCTACGAGCAGTACTTC | CSARGAYEQYF
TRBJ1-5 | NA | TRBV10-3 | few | TGTGCCATCAGTGAGGGTTTTCAGCCCCAGCATTTT | CAISEGFQPQHF
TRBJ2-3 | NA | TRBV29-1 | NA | TGCAGCGTGGCGGGGACAGCTAGCACAGATACGCAGTATTTT | CSVAGTASTDTQYF